This T cell receptor (beta chain) was sequenced during a study of neurological immune-mediated disorders. Trimming removed 6 bases at V and 5 bases at J, with 13 bases between. The CDR3 has 13 amino acids. Germline V gene lookup returns CDR1 ENHRY and CDR2 SYGVKD. It was by 5'RACE with 10-nucleotide random UMIs that the cDNA was made. The yield of each sequencing run was over 200 million TCR-beta sequences from 15-18 subjects. MiXCR was run by TCRdb on the 5' RACE reads, yielding one entry per CDR3 protein. The sample has about 79,000 distinct CDR3 sequences; roughly 15% are singletons. The V and J genes are TRBV10-3 and TRBJ2-5, with a weak D call TRBD1 (6 bases). The TCR sequence derives from a woman in her forties or fifties in good health. Sequencing was performed on PBMCs. The CDR3 is CAIRTGSGETQYF. In DNA, the CDR3 is TGTGCCATCAGAACAGGGTCCGGGGAGACCCAGTACTTC.